A single TCR beta chain is shown here with its context. The PCR used 60 V beta and 13 J beta primers. Some clones are missing from TCRdb's copy, which holds only in-frame ones; the method was immunoSEQ multiplex PCR. The repertoire holds under 130,000 clones, 85% to 90% seen once, with roughly 2.8% in the top ten. This specimen belongs to a study of glioma-infiltrating T cells after dendritic cell vaccination. The time point denotes: after dendritic cell vaccination, including at tumor progression/relapse. None of the glioblastoma patients had an isocitrate dehydrogenase mutation. J lost 8 bases, V lost 7 bases, and 7 bases had no gene match. In germline, CDR1 is LNHDA, CDR2 SQIVND (reference sequence). CDR3 size: 12 residues.

The clonotype comes from a human donor with glioblastoma. The chain is built from TRBV19 and TRBJ1-1; 7 bases line up with TRBD1. Sample: blood, taken after dendritic cell vaccination. The CDR3 DNA sequence: TGTGCCAGTATGCGCCAGGACAGGGAAGCTTTCTTT. This translates into CASMRQDREAFF. Supplemented by reference TRBV19 and TRBJ1-1, the full variable domain reads DGGITQSPKYLFRKEGQNVTLSCEQNLNHDAMYWYRQDPGQGLRLIYYSQIVNDFQKGDIAEGYSVSREKKESFPLTVTSAQKNPTAFYLCASMRQDREAFFGQGTRLTVV.